The clone carrying this TCR beta chain appeared a few times. What it binds is unknown. This sample is part of a study of response to subunit inactivated influenza vaccine. Study-wide results and caveats: The authors suggested that few new T cells are recruited per seasonal influenza vaccination.

TCRdb fed the RT-PCR reads into MiXCR, producing one record per CDR3 protein. Altogether roughly 710,000 distinct CDR3 sequences are present, less than 15% being singletons, with the ten largest covering 7.5% to 8%. Germline-derived CDR1 and CDR2 are MNHEY and SVGEGT. Between the trimmed V and J ends, which lost 6 bases and 3 bases, there was a span of 12 bases. The CDR3 runs 13 residues. The clonotype comes from a man aged 50 or older who received an inactivated influenza vaccine. The V and J genes are TRBV6-2 or TRBV6-3 and TRBJ2-7; tentative D call: TRBD2 (5 bases). The specimen was PBMCs from blood, collected 14 to 15 days before vaccination. CDR3 coding DNA: TGTGCCAGCAGACTGCCGGGATACTACGAGCAGTACTTC. Its protein is CASRLPGYYEQYF.